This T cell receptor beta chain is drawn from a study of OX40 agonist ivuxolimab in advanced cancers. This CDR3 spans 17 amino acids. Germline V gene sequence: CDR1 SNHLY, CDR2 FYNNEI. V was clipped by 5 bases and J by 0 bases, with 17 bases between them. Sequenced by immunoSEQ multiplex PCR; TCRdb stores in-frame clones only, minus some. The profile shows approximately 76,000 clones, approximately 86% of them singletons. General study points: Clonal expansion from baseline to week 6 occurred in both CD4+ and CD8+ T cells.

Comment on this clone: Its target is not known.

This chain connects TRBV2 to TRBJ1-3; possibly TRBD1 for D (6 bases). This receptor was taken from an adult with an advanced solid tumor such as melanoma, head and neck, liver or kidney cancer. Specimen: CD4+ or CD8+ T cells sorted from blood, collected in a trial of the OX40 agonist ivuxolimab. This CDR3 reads CASSRETGSSSGNTIYF. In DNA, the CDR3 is TGTGCCAGCAGTCGTGAGACAGGCTCTAGCTCTGGAAACACCATATATTTT.